The rows below give T cell receptor beta chains drawn from one sample of a study of shared T cell receptors in the human thymus. The data were produced by immunoSEQ multiplex PCR, yet TCRdb's version contains in-frame clones alone and is incomplete. The sample consists of hundreds of thousands of clones, 80% to 90% of them appearing once. A further study also used this sample, focusing on human thymus T cells.

Material: thymocytes. All receptors come from a boy less than two years old with a congenital heart defect. Each CDR3 is given with its conserved first and last residue. Each record gives: D gene, V gene, J gene, clone size, CDR3 DNA, CDR3 protein. D genes are given only for firm matches. Where a row states a size, it is once, few, many or the class of an expanded clone; other rows omit it.

>TRBD2|TRBV4-2|TRBJ2-3|NA
TGTGCCAGCAGCCAGAGCGGGGGGGCAGATACGCAGTATTTT
CASSQSGGADTQYF
>NA|TRBV11-2|TRBJ2-7|once
TGTGCCAGCAGCTTCCGCCCCTCGACAGGCCTCCCGCGGAGCGAGCAGTACTTC
CASSFRPSTGLPRSEQYF
>TRBD1|TRBV7-9|TRBJ1-5|NA
TGTGCCAGCAGCTGGGGACAGGATAGCAATCAGCCCCAGCATTTT
CASSWGQDSNQPQHF
>NA|TRBV28|TRBJ1-2|NA
TGTGCCAGCGGAGTCCCGGACGGGGAGAGGCCTTATGGCTACACCTTC
CASGVPDGERPYGYTF
>NA|TRBV30|TRBJ2-5|NA
TGTGCCTGGAGTGTCTCTGTTTCAGAGACCCAGTACTTC
CAWSVSVSETQYF
>NA|TRBV21-1|TRBJ2-7|NA
TGTGCCAGCAGCGCTCGAAACAGGGTCGAGCAGTACTTC
CASSARNRVEQYF
>TRBD2|TRBV7-9|TRBJ2-3|NA
TGTGCCAGCAGCCTGATCCTCACTAGCGGGGAGTCAGATACGCAGTATTTT
CASSLILTSGESDTQYF
>TRBD1|TRBV10-1|TRBJ2-1|NA
TGCGCCAGCAGTGAGTCGGGACAGGATCATCCCTACAATGAGCAGTTCTTC
CASSESGQDHPYNEQFF
>TRBD2|TRBV5-1|TRBJ2-3|once
TGCGCCAGCAGCTTTCCCCAAGGTCGGAGCGGGGGCCCGAGCACAGATACGCAGTATTTT
CASSFPQGRSGGPSTDTQYF
>NA|TRBV11-3|TRBJ2-1|NA
TGTGCCAGCAGCTTCCTTCCCAGCTCCTACAATGAGCAGTTCTTC
CASSFLPSSYNEQFF
>TRBD1|TRBV4-3|TRBJ2-7|NA
TGCGCCAGCAGCCCAGGACAGGGCACCTACGAGCAGTACTTC
CASSPGQGTYEQYF
>NA|TRBV5-1|TRBJ2-3|once
TGCGCCAGCAGCCAGGGGGCCGCGGGACTACCTAACAGCACAGATACGCAGTATTTT
CASSQGAAGLPNSTDTQYF
>TRBD1|TRBV5-1|TRBJ2-6|NA
TGCGCCAGCAGCTCGGGCATCGACAGGGGGAAACCCTCTGGGGCCAACGTCCTGACTTTC
CASSSGIDRGKPSGANVLTF
>NA|TRBV18|TRBJ2-1|once
TGTGCCAGCTCACCAAATCGGCAGGCCGAAGCTAATGAGCAGTTCTTC
CASSPNRQAEANEQFF
>NA|TRBV4-2|TRBJ1-6|NA
TGTGCCAGCAGCCAAGGACAGGTTTATAATTCACCCCTCCACTTT
CASSQGQVYNSPLHF